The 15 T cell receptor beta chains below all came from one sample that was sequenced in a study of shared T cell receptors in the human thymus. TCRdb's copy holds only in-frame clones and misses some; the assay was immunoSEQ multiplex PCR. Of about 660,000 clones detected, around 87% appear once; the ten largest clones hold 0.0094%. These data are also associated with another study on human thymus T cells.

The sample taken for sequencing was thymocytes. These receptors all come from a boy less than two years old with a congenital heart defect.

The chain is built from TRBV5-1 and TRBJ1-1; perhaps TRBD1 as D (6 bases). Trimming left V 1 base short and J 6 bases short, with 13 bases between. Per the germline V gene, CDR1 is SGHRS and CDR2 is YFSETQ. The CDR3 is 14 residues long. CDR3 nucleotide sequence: TGCGCCAGCAGCTTGACAGGGAGAAATTCTGAAGCTTTCTTT. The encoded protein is CASSLTGRNSEAFF.

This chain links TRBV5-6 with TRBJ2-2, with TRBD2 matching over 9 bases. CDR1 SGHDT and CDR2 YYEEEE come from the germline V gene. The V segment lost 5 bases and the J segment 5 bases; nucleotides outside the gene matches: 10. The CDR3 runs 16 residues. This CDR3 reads CASSARRGRGTGELFF. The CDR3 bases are TGTGCCAGCAGTGCCCGTCGCGGGAGGGGGACCGGGGAGCTGTTTTTT.

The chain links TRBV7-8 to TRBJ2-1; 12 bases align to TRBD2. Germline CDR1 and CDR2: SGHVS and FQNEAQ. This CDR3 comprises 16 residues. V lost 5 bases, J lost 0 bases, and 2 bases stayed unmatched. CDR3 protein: CASSASGGGSYNEQFF. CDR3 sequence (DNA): TGTGCCAGCAGCGCTAGCGGGGGGGGCTCCTACAATGAGCAGTTCTTC.

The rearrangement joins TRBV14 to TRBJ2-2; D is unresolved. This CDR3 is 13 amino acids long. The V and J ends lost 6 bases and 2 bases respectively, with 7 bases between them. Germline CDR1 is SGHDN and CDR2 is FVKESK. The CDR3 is CASRPNNTGELFF. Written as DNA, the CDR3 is TGTGCCAGCAGACCTAACAACACCGGGGAGCTGTTTTTT.

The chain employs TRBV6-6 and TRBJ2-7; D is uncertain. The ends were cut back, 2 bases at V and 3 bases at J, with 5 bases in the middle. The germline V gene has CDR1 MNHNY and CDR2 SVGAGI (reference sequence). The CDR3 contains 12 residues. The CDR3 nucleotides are TGTGCCAGCAGTTACCCGAGCTACGAGCAGTACTTC. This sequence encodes CASSYPSYEQYF.

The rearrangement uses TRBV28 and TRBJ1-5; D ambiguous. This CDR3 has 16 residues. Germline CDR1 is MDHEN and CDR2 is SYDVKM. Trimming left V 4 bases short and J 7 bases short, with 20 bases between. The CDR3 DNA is TGTGCCAGCAGTTCCCGGGCGGGAGAGGCTAGACAGCCCCAGCATTTT. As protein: CASSSRAGEARQPQHF.

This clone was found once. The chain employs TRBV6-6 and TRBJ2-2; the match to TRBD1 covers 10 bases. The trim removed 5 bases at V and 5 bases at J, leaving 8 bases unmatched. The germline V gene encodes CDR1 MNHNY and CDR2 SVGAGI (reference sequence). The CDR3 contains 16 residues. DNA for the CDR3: TGTGCCAGCAGTAACCCGGGACAGGGGCCTACCGGGGAGCTGTTTTTT. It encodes CASSNPGQGPTGELFF.

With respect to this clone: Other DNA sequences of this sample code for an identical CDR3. The CDR3 here is CASSPGQGPYEQYF. The CDR3 DNA sequence: TGTGCCAGCTCCCCGGGACAGGGACCCTACGAGCAGTACTTC. The V and J genes are TRBV2 and TRBJ2-7; 9 nucleotides agree with TRBD1. Germline V lookup: CDR1 SNHLY, CDR2 FYNNEI. V lost 8 bases, J lost 2 bases, and 7 bases stayed unmatched. CDR3 length: 14 residues.

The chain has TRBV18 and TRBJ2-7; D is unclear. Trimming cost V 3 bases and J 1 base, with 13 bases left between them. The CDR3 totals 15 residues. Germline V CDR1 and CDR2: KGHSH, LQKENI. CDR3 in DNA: TGTGCCAGCTCACCGAAGGTTGTGCGGTCCTACGAGCAGTACTTC. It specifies CASSPKVVRSYEQYF.

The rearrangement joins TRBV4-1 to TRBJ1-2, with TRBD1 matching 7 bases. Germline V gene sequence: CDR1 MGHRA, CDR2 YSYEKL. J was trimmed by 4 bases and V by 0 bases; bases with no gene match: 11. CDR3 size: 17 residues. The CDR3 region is CASSQDQDRRPLYGYTF. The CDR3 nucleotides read TGCGCCAGCAGCCAAGATCAGGACAGGCGGCCCCTCTATGGCTACACCTTC.

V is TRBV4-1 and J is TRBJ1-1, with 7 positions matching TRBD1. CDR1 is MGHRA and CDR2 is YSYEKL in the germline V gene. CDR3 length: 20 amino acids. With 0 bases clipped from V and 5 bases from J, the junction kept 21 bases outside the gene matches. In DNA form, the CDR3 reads TGCGCCAGCAGCCAAGAAAGGGACACCGACAGGGAAGGGCTTAAGACTGAAGCTTTCTTT. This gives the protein CASSQERDTDREGLKTEAFF.

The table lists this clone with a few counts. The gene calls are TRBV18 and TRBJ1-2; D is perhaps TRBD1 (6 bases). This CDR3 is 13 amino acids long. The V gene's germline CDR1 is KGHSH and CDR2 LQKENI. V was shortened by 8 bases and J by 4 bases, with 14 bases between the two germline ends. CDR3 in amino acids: CASRGQSFYGYTF. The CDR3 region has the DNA TGTGCCAGCCGAGGACAGTCTTTCTATGGCTACACCTTC.

CDR3 nucleotides: TGTGCCAGCAGTACGGGGCCTAGCGGGAGCCAAGAGACCCAGTACTTC. It translates to CASSTGPSGSQETQYF. The gene calls are TRBV5-4 and TRBJ2-5, with TRBD2 matching over 10 bases. This CDR3 spans 16 amino acids. Germline V gene data show CDR1 as SGHNT and CDR2 as YYREEE (reference sequence). Unmatched junction bases numbered 8, after V lost 5 bases and J lost 1 base.

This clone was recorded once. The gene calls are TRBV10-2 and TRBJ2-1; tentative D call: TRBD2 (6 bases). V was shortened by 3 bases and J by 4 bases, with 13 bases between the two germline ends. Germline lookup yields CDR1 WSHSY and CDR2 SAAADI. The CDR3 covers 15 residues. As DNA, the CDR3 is TGCGCCAGCAGTGAAGGAGAGGGGACTTACAATGAGCAGTTCTTC. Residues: CASSEGEGTYNEQFF.

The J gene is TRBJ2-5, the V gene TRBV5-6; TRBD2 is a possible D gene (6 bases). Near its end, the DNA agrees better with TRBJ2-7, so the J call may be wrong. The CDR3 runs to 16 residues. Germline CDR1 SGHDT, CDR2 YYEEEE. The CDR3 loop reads CASTCWARDSHYEQYF. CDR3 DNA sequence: TGTGCCAGCACCTGCTGGGCCCGGGACTCCCACTACGAGCAGTACTTC.